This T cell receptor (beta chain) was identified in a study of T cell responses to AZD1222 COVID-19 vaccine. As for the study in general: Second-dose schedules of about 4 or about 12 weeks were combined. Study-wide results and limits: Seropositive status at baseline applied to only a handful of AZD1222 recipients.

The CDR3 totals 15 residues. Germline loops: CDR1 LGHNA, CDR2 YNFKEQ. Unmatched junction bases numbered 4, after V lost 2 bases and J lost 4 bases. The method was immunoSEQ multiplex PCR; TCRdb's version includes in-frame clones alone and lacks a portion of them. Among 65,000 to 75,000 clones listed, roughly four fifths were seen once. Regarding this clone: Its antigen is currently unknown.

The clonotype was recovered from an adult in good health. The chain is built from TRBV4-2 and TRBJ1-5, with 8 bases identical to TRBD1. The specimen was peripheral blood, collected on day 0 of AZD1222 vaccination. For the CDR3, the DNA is TGTGCCAGCAGCCAACAAGGACAGGGAAATCAGCCCCAGCATTTT. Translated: CASSQQGQGNQPQHF.